Sequencing of this TCR beta chain was carried out in a study of spatial heterogeneity in lung cancer (dated by TCRdb to about 2019). Background for the entire study: Beta-chain transcripts were consistently detected in greater numbers than alpha-chain transcripts, which likely reflects a higher abundance of beta-chain transcripts. Nonsynonymous mutation counts, determined by whole-exome sequencing of tumor tissue, were related to features of the TCR repertoire. TCR alpha and beta repertoires were quantitatively compared across multiple tumor regions, matched nontumor lung and blood in non-small cell lung cancer. Both alpha and beta chains were TCR-sequenced in approximately 200 tumor regions, around 64 matched nontumor lung samples and roughly 50 PBMC samples obtained at surgery. In the raw uncorrected reads, each unique combination of TCR and UMI appeared more than ten times on average. General conclusions and limits of the study: Ubiquitous expanded tumor TCRs showed up in blood more often at tumor resection than at routine follow-up. Confirming at a functional level the hypothesis that regional TCRs recognize regional mutations was considered to require additional single-cell paired TCR alpha and beta sequencing.

In the paper's terms, the time point label means: sample taken at primary tumor resection. For TCR sequencing, whole RNA was extracted from tumor and nontumor lung tissue, or from cryopreserved PBMC samples, and no cell sorting was done. Donors were some 70 patients with early-stage, untreated non-small cell lung cancer from the lung TRACERx cohort. Only patients with enough RNA available from two or more tumor regions were chosen for TCR sequencing. To prepare the library, 5' RACE was applied. The sequencing machine was a NextSeq 500. The TCR library protocol attached a unique molecular identifier to each TCR cDNA molecule to allow correction of PCR and sequencing errors. Concerning the study's data processing: TCR identification, UMI-based error correction and CDR3 extraction were performed with Decombinator tools. TCRs above a frequency of 2 per 1,000, corresponding to the top 1% of the tumor frequency distribution, were defined as expanded. Renyi diversity was calculated using the R vegan package after each repertoire was subsampled 100 times to 5,000 TCRs. CDR3 similarity networks were constructed using string-kernel similarity of amino acid triplets, with links drawn between CDR3s whose pairwise similarity was above 0.82. TCRdb itself trimmed the public reads at Q25 with fastp, ran MiXCR and retained productive beta chains. Entries are consolidated by CDR3 protein sequence, retaining the most common genes and DNA. Clone size and V and J calls follow TCRdb, not the original study. This sample comprises around 87,000 distinct CDR3 sequences, approximately 12% of them detected only once. The top ten clonotypes cover about 40% of the sample.

In the germline V gene, CDR1 corresponds to MGHDK and CDR2 to SYGVNS. At the junction V is shortened by 3 bases and J by 0 bases, with 7 bases in between. From the cysteine up to the phenylalanine, the CDR3 has a length of 14 residues. Only the CDR3 portion is preserved as DNA: 42 bases, with reading frame beginning at the first base. As for this clonotype: The specificity of this receptor is unknown. Base qualities were left out, and no much larger clone turns up one base away.

The sample was PBMCs, taken at surgery. The chain is made from TRBV25-1 and TRBJ2-3; no confident D gene assignment can be made. This sequence was found in a male donor with early-stage non-small cell lung cancer. The CDR3 is CASSDDGSTDTQYF. The DNA is TGTGCCAGCAGTGACGATGGGAGCACAGATACGCAGTATTTT. Joined to the reference TRBV25-1 and TRBJ2-3 proteins, this CDR3 gives the full variable domain: EADIYQTPRYLVIGTGKKITLECSQTMGHDKMYWYQQDPGMELHLIHYSYGVNSTEKGDLSSESTVSRIRTEHFPLTLESARPSHTSQYLCASSDDGSTDTQYFGPGTRLTVL.